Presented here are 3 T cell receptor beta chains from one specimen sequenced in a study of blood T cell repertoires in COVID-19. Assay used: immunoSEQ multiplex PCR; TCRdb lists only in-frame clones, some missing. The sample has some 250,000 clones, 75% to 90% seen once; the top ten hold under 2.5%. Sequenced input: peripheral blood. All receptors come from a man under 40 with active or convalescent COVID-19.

CDR3 residues: CASSYDRSPGNTIYF. In DNA, the CDR3 is TGTGCCAGCAGTTATGACAGAAGCCCTGGAAACACCATATATTTT. This chain links TRBV6-5 with TRBJ1-3; possibly TRBD1 for D (5 bases). Trimming left V 3 bases short and J 2 bases short, with 11 bases between. Germline V gene sequence: CDR1 MNHEY, CDR2 SVGAGI. CDR3 length: 15 residues.

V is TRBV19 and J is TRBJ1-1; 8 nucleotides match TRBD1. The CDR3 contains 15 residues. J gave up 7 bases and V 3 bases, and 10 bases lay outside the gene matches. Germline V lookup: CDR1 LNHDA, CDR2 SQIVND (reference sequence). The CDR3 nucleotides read TGTGCCAGTAGTATCATGCAGGGGGCGGTCGGTGAAGCTTTCTTT. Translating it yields CASSIMQGAVGEAFF.

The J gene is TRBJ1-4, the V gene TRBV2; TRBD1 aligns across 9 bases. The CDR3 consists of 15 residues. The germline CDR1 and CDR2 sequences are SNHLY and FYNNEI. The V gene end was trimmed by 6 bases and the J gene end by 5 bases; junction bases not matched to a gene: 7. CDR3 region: CASRPDRGANEKLFF. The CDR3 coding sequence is TGTGCCAGCAGACCGGACAGGGGCGCGAATGAAAAACTGTTTTTT.